This entry lists 26 T cell receptor beta chains sequenced from one sample in a study of CD8+CD57+ T cells in acquired aplastic anemia. Genomic DNA provided the template from which TCR beta VDJ and CDR3 profiles were obtained. One entry per CDR3 protein, called by TCRdb with MiXCR from the reads. Here the sample spans about 190,000 distinct CDR3 sequences, approximately 50% being singletons. All sequencing subjects had displayed CD8+CD57+ cell expansion on flow cytometry. Sequencing input: sorted CD4+, CD8+, or CD8+CD57+ T cells (not recorded which) from PBMCs. The receptor set was obtained from a human donor with aplastic anemia.

This chain joins TRBV2 and TRBJ1-4, with D possibly TRBD1 on 5 matching bases. CDR1 and CDR2 (germline): SNHLY, FYNNEI. Trimming cost V 4 bases and J 6 bases, with 9 bases left between them. The CDR3 contains 13 residues. CDR3: CASSAGLDEKLFF. The CDR3 nucleotides read TGTGCCAGCAGTGCGGGACTTGATGAAAAACTGTTTTTT.

The J gene is TRBJ2-3, the V gene TRBV19; the D is unclear. V was trimmed by 2 bases and J by 5 bases, leaving 14 bases between them. From germline, CDR1 is LNHDA and CDR2 SQIVND (reference sequence). CDR3 length: 15 amino acids. The CDR3 sequence is CASSISLRTEDTQYF. The DNA for the CDR3 is TGTGCCAGTAGTATATCCCTACGGACCGAAGATACGCAGTATTTT.

The chain has TRBV7-3 and TRBJ2-3; D might be TRBD1 or TRBD2, each matching 5 bases. The CDR3 runs 15 residues. V lost 7 bases, J lost 1 base, and 15 bases lay in between. Germline V gene lookup returns CDR1 SGHTA and CDR2 FQGTGA. DNA for the CDR3: TGTGCCAGCACCCAGCTAGTGGGGGGCACAGATACGCAGTATTTT. Translating it yields CASTQLVGGTDTQYF.

CDR3 in amino acids: CATASSGRYQETQYF. The CDR3 DNA follows: TGTGCCACCGCGTCTAGCGGGAGGTATCAAGAGACCCAGTACTTC. This chain joins TRBV10-3 and TRBJ2-5, with 11 bases fitting TRBD2. The V and J ends lost 10 bases and 2 bases, in that order; junction bases with no gene match: 9. The germline V gene encodes CDR1 ENHRY and CDR2 SYGVKD. The CDR3 spans 15 residues.

The J gene is TRBJ1-2, the V gene TRBV24-1; perhaps TRBD1 as D (6 bases). Germline CDR1 and CDR2: KGHDR and SFDVKD. The CDR3 length is 13 residues. The V end lost 1 base, the J end lost 7 bases, and 9 bases lay between the germline ends. CDR3 sequence: CATSDFEGGGYTF. Here the CDR3 DNA reads TGTGCCACCAGTGATTTTGAGGGGGGTGGCTACACCTTC.

This clonotype was observed a single time. The chain carries TRBV10-3 and TRBJ1-4; D gene ambiguous. CDR1 and CDR2 from the germline V gene are ENHRY and SYGVKD. The CDR3 consists of 13 residues. The V end was cut by 4 bases, the J end by 3 bases, with 6 bases between. Written as DNA, the CDR3 is TGTGCCATCAGTGTAGGGTCTAATGAAAAACTGTTTTTT. Protein sequence: CAISVGSNEKLFF.

This clonotype has more than one count but fewer than ten. This chain links TRBV19 with TRBJ2-7, with TRBD1 matching 9 bases. Germline CDR1 is LNHDA and CDR2 is SQIVND (reference sequence). The CDR3 runs 14 residues. Losses at the gene ends were 0 bases for V and 6 bases for J; bases not matched to a gene: 3. CDR3 in amino acids: CASSIDTGQGEQYF. The CDR3 DNA sequence: TGTGCCAGTAGTATAGATACGGGACAGGGCGAGCAGTACTTC.

This clonotype was detected ten times or more. The chain employs TRBV6-1 and TRBJ1-6, with 9 nucleotides matching TRBD1. V was pared by 2 bases and J by 10 bases, with 6 bases of the junction left unmatched. Per the germline V gene, CDR1 is MNHNS and CDR2 is SASEGT. The CDR3 is 15 amino acids. CDR3 coding DNA: TGTGCCAGCAGTGAACTGGACAGGGGAGACTCACCCCTCCACTTT. Protein sequence: CASSELDRGDSPLHF.

This chain connects TRBV5-1 to TRBJ2-7; 12 positions match TRBD2. Trimming at V came to 4 bases and at J to 3 bases, leaving 2 bases not matched to a gene. CDR3 size: 14 residues. Looked up from germline, CDR1 is SGHRS and CDR2 is YFSETQ. CDR3 nucleotides: TGCGCCAGCAGCGGACTAGCGGGACGCTACGAGCAGTACTTC. Encoded protein: CASSGLAGRYEQYF.

In its sample, this clonotype was seen a few times. The chain uses TRBV25-1 and TRBJ1-2; no firm D call. The CDR3 consists of 16 residues. CDR1 is MGHDK, CDR2 SYGVNS, per germline. The germline V and J ends were trimmed by 3 bases and 2 bases, with 16 bases remaining between them. CDR3 coding DNA: TGTGCCAGCAGTGATCTCGACATAGGAACCAACTATGGCTACACCTTC. It is translated as CASSDLDIGTNYGYTF.

The chain carries TRBV7-3 and TRBJ2-7; D is uncertain. This CDR3 region has 15 residues. Trimming removed 1 base from V and 3 bases from J, with 13 bases in between. The germline V gene encodes CDR1 SGHTA and CDR2 FQGTGA. The CDR3 nucleotides are TGTGCCAGCAGCTTAAAAGGTGACCCAAGCTACGAGCAGTACTTC. This codes for CASSLKGDPSYEQYF.

This clonotype was counted once. CDR3 protein: CASSLWGGSGDEQFF. For the CDR3, the DNA is TGCGCCAGCAGCTTGTGGGGCGGGAGCGGTGATGAGCAGTTCTTC. The chain joins TRBV5-1 to TRBJ2-1; 7 nucleotides match TRBD2. The CDR3 covers 15 residues. The V segment lost 1 base and the J segment 8 bases; nucleotides outside the gene matches: 9. CDR1 is SGHRS and CDR2 is YFSETQ in the germline V gene.

At least ten counts were recorded for this clonotype. V gene TRBV2 combines with J gene TRBJ2-1; 12 positions agree with TRBD2. Germline values: CDR1 SNHLY, CDR2 FYNNEI. The CDR3 contains 13 residues. V lost 6 bases, J lost 10 bases, and 4 bases stayed unmatched. DNA of the CDR3: TGTGCCAGCAGGAACCTAGCGGGGGGGGAGCAGTTCTTC. Encoded protein: CASRNLAGGEQFF. The variable domain in full, with the rest retrieved from reference TRBV2 and TRBJ2-1, is EPEVTQTPSHQVTQMGQEVILRCVPISNHLYFYWYRQILGQKVEFLVSFYNNEISEKSEIFDDQFSVERPDGSNFTLKIRSTKLEDSAMYFCASRNLAGGEQFFGPGTRLTVL.

Many counts were recorded for this clonotype. This chain links TRBV5-1 with TRBJ2-1; the D is unclear. With 0 bases removed from V and 5 bases from J, the gap between germline ends came to 12 bases. The CDR3 has 15 amino acids. From germline, CDR1 is SGHRS and CDR2 YFSETQ. DNA for the CDR3: TGCGCCAGCAGCTTGGGGGGTTTCCAGCACAATGAGCAGTTCTTC. Amino acid sequence: CASSLGGFQHNEQFF.

The CDR3 nucleotides are TGTGCCAGCAGTTACGCAGGTCGTGGCAATCAGCCCCAGCATTTT. This translates into CASSYAGRGNQPQHF. The V call is TRBV6-5, the J call TRBJ1-5; D not certain. Per germline, CDR1 MNHEY and CDR2 SVGAGI. The CDR3 length is 15 residues. V lost 2 bases and J 2 bases, leaving 10 bases between the germline ends.

The chain couples TRBV24-1 to TRBJ1-2; TRBD1 is a possible D gene (6 bases). This CDR3 comprises 12 residues. V lost 9 bases and J lost 10, with 17 bases in between. CDR1 KGHDR and CDR2 SFDVKD come from the germline V gene. The DNA of the CDR3 is TGTGCCACCCGGGACAAACTCTTTGACTACACCTTC. Translated, it gives CATRDKLFDYTF.

For this clonotype: Just one base apart from a much larger clone, this may be a read error. The CDR3 end shows no conserved phenylalanine or tryptophan, and so a read error is likely. The chain uses TRBV5-1 and TRBJ2-7; the match to TRBD2 covers 13 bases. This CDR3 is 17 amino acids long. V lost 0 bases, J lost 4 bases, and 7 bases stayed unmatched. The germline CDR1 and CDR2 sequences are SGHRS and YFSETQ. The CDR3 DNA follows: TGCGCCAGCAGCTTGGTTGCGGGACTAGCGGGATCATACGAGCAGTACCTC. Its translation is CASSLVAGLAGSYEQYL.

The J gene is TRBJ2-7, the V gene TRBV7-9; tentative D call: TRBD1 (6 bases). Germline CDR1 SEHNR, CDR2 FQNEAQ (reference sequence). The CDR3 extends over 15 amino acids. Trimming cost V 1 base and J 3 bases, with 13 bases left between them. The chain's CDR3 is CASSLEGTSNYEQYF. In nucleotides, the CDR3 is TGTGCCAGCAGCTTAGAAGGGACATCCAACTACGAGCAGTACTTC.

The chain links TRBV5-5 to TRBJ2-7; D unclear. This CDR3 is built from 16 residues. Germline V gives CDR1 SGHKS, CDR2 YYEKEE (reference sequence). V dropped 0 bases and J dropped 1 base, with 14 bases sitting between them. CDR3 protein: CASSLDKRKGSYEQYF. The CDR3 DNA is TGTGCCAGCAGCTTGGATAAAAGGAAGGGTTCCTACGAGCAGTACTTC.

The chain uses TRBV9 and TRBJ1-4; D is uncertain. This CDR3 is built from 15 residues. Per the germline V gene, CDR1 is SGDLS and CDR2 is YYNGEE. V gave up 0 bases and J gave up 7 bases, with 13 bases separating them. CDR3 sequence: CASSVAGLTGEKLFF. CDR3 nucleotides: TGTGCCAGCAGCGTAGCCGGCCTCACGGGTGAAAAACTGTTTTTT.

The V gene is TRBV6-2 or TRBV6-3, the J gene TRBJ1-2; unclear D gene. V was trimmed by 2 bases and J by 2 bases, leaving 6 bases between them. CDR1 MNHEY and CDR2 SVGEGT come from the germline V gene. This CDR3 is 13 amino acids long. CDR3 in amino acids: CASSYVGNYGYTF. The CDR3 nucleotides read TGTGCCAGCAGTTACGTAGGGAACTATGGCTACACCTTC.

This clonotype was detected ten times or more. The chain carries TRBV7-9 and TRBJ1-3; 8 bases line up with TRBD1. The CDR3 length is 16 residues. With V trimmed by 6 bases and J by 1 base, 8 bases remained unmatched. CDR1 SEHNR and CDR2 FQNEAQ come from the germline V gene (reference sequence). CDR3 loop: CASRISDRESGNTIYF. The DNA of the CDR3 is TGTGCCAGCAGGATATCGGACAGGGAATCTGGAAACACCATATATTTT.

This clonotype has a count of ten or more. The chain carries TRBV6-2 or TRBV6-3 and TRBJ2-5, with unresolved D. The germline V gene encodes CDR1 MNHEY and CDR2 SVGEGT. Trimming shortened V by 6 bases and J by 2 bases, and 16 bases separated the two germline ends. There are 15 residues in the CDR3. The CDR3 sequence: CASSHDPDRQETQYF. The CDR3 nucleotides are TGTGCCAGCAGCCACGACCCAGACCGACAAGAGACCCAGTACTTC.

This clonotype was seen many times. V usage is TRBV2 and J usage is TRBJ2-7; 7 positions match TRBD2. Germline values: CDR1 SNHLY, CDR2 FYNNEI. The CDR3 sequence is 12 residues long. V was clipped by 8 bases and J by 7 bases; unmatched bases: 8. The CDR3 DNA reads TGTGCCAGCCGGGACTACCTAGTGGAGCAGTACTTC. This sequence encodes CASRDYLVEQYF.

The V call is TRBV19, the J call TRBJ2-1; the D gene is possibly TRBD2 (5 bases). V lost 7 bases, J lost 15 bases, and 22 bases lay in between. This CDR3 is 13 amino acids long. Germline CDR1 LNHDA, CDR2 SQIVND (reference sequence). The CDR3 spells CASTSDSWNGRFF. Here the CDR3 DNA reads TGTGCCAGTACCTCGGACTCTTGGAATGGGCGGTTCTTC.

In its sample, this clonotype was seen a few times. The chain combines TRBV19 with TRBJ1-1, with D hard to call. The CDR3 loop spans 14 amino acids. Germline values: CDR1 LNHDA, CDR2 SQIVND (reference sequence). Trimming took off 3 bases at V and 0 bases at J, with 8 bases between the two ends. The CDR3 loop is CASSMAGMNTEAFF. The CDR3 DNA reads TGTGCCAGTAGTATGGCAGGAATGAACACTGAAGCTTTCTTT.